This is a list of T cell receptor beta chains from one sample in a study of blood T cell repertoires in COVID-19. The data were produced by immunoSEQ multiplex PCR, yet TCRdb's version contains in-frame clones alone and is incomplete. The data contain approximately 100,000 clones, roughly 81% of them singletons. The sample was peripheral blood. These receptors all come from a human donor in a cohort sampled during active COVID-19. Both conserved end residues are part of each CDR3. The D gene is left open where the match is weak. Rows may omit the clone size; those that give it use once, few, many or a size class.

>TRBD1|TRBJ2-7|-|TRBV10-3
TGTGCCATCAGCGACAGGGCTAATACAAATGGGGAGCAGTACTTC
CAISDRANTNGEQYF
>-|TRBJ1-5|-|TRBV24-1
TGTGCCACCAGGACAGTTCAGCCCCAGCATTTT
CATRTVQPQHF
>TRBD1|TRBJ1-2|-|TRBV10-3
TGTGCCATCAGTATTACCGGGACAGGGGGCGATCAGGGTGGCTACACCTTC
CAISITGTGGDQGGYTF
>TRBD2|TRBJ2-3|-|TRBV20-1
TGCAGTGCTAGTCACGGGGGGACTAGCACAGATACGCAGTATTTT
CSASHGGTSTDTQYF
>-|TRBJ2-5|-|TRBV2
TGTGCCAGCAGACCTCGGACAGCGAGTCAAGAGACCCAGTACTTC
CASRPRTASQETQYF
>-|TRBJ1-2|-|TRBV7-3
TGTGCCAGCAGCTTAAACGGGTGGTCTGGCTACACCTTC
CASSLNGWSGYTF
>-|TRBJ1-2|few|TRBV28
TGTGCCAGCACCCCAGGGGCTAACTATGGCTACACCTTC
CASTPGANYGYTF
>TRBD2|TRBJ2-3|-|TRBV5-6
TGTGCCAGCAGCTTCGGTCGGGGGGGCCGCGGCACAGATACGCAGTATTTT
CASSFGRGGRGTDTQYF
>TRBD1|TRBJ1-1|-|TRBV19
TGTGCCACTCATAGACAGGGTCTGGCTGAAGCTTTCTTT
CATHRQGLAEAFF
>-|TRBJ1-2|-|TRBV16
TGTGCCAGCAGCCCATACCAGGGGAACTATGGCTACACCTTC
CASSPYQGNYGYTF
>TRBD2|TRBJ2-1|few|TRBV7-9
TGTGCCAGCAGCCCCCCCCTGGCGGGAGGGGCTTACAATGAGCAGTTCTTC
CASSPPLAGGAYNEQFF
>-|TRBJ1-4|-|TRBV28
TGTGCCAGCAGTTTCAGGGGAAGTCCTAATGAAAAACTGTTTTTT
CASSFRGSPNEKLFF
>-|TRBJ1-1|few|TRBV4-3
TGCGCCAGCAGCCAAGAGGCAAGAAACACTGAAGCTTTCTTT
CASSQEARNTEAFF
>-|TRBJ1-2|-|TRBV19
TGTGCCAGCGAGAGAGCAACAGGGATTGGTGGCTACACCTTC
CASERATGIGGYTF
>TRBD1|TRBJ2-7|few|TRBV7-8
TGTGCCAGCAGCTTACGGACAGGGGGCATTTCCTACGAGCAGTACTTC
CASSLRTGGISYEQYF
>-|TRBJ2-6|-|TRBV18
TGTGCCAGCTCACCGGGGGCTCCTGGGGCCAACGTCCTGACTTTC
CASSPGAPGANVLTF
>-|TRBJ1-2|-|TRBV7-2
TGTGCCAGCAGCACTACCAGGGGAAGCTATGGCTACACCTTC
CASSTTRGSYGYTF
>-|TRBJ2-4|few|TRBV14
TGTGCCAGCAGCCAAGACCCGGGGGTAGCCAAAAACATTCAGTACTTC
CASSQDPGVAKNIQYF
>-|TRBJ1-3|-|TRBV15
TGTGCCACCAGCAGAGATCTTCACAGAATCTCTGGAAACACCATATATTTT
CATSRDLHRISGNTIYF
>TRBD1|TRBJ1-2|-|TRBV29-1
TGCAGCGTAACACAGGGGGCGAGCTATGGCTACACCTTC
CSVTQGASYGYTF
>-|TRBJ1-3|-|TRBV4-1
TGCGCCAGCAGCCAAGATAGGGGCATTGGAAACACCATATATTTT
CASSQDRGIGNTIYF
>TRBD2|TRBJ2-3|-|TRBV5-6
TGTGCCAGCAGCCTTAGCGGGAGAGTGGGAACAGATACGCAGTATTTT
CASSLSGRVGTDTQYF
>TRBD1|TRBJ2-7|-|TRBV6-5
TGTGCCAGCAAGAGGGACAGCTACGAGCAGTACTTC
CASKRDSYEQYF
>-|TRBJ1-4|-|TRBV5-5
TGTGCCAGCAGTAACCGGGTCCCCGAAAAACTGTTTTTT
CASSNRVPEKLFF
>-|TRBJ2-3|-|TRBV30
TGTGCCGGAGACAGGCGCCTCGGCGATACGCAGTATTTT
CAGDRRLGDTQYF
>TRBD1|TRBJ2-7|-|TRBV6-5
TGTGCCAGCAAAATGATAGGGGACAGCTACTACGAGCAGTACTTC
CASKMIGDSYYEQYF
>-|TRBJ2-3|few|TRBV5-1
TGCGCCAGCAGCTTAGGAGGAACCCGAGATACGCAGTATTTT
CASSLGGTRDTQYF
>-|TRBJ2-6|-|TRBV19
TGTGCCAGTAGTATCGGGAGAGGAAGCTCTGGGGCCAACGTCCTGACTTTC
CASSIGRGSSGANVLTF
>-|TRBJ2-5|-|TRBV20-1
TGCAGTGCTAGTGAGCTAGCTGAGACCCAGTACTTC
CSASELAETQYF
>TRBD2|TRBJ2-7|-|TRBV5-4
TGTGCCAGCAGCTTGGCCGGGGGGTCCAACTACGAGCAGTACTTC
CASSLAGGSNYEQYF
>TRBD1|TRBJ1-2|few|TRBV5-8
TGTGCCAGCAGCTTGGACCGGGACAGGGGCCTTCCTAACTATGGCTACACCTTC
CASSLDRDRGLPNYGYTF
>-|TRBJ1-1|-|TRBV19
TGTGCCAGTAGCAGGCCCCCTTGGGGGGGGGACACTGAAGCTTTCTTT
CASSRPPWGGDTEAFF
>TRBD1|TRBJ1-2|once|TRBV6-5
TGTGCCAGCAGAGGGACAGGGGGCGGGCGATATGGCTACACCTTC
CASRGTGGGRYGYTF
>TRBD1|TRBJ2-7|-|TRBV24-1
TGTGCCACCACCGGGACAGGGGGCGAGCAGTACTTC
CATTGTGGEQYF
>TRBD1|TRBJ2-7|few|TRBV28
TGTGCCAGCAGTTTGGTCGACAGGGGTGAGAAAGGTGGCGAGCAGTACTTC
CASSLVDRGEKGGEQYF
>TRBD1|TRBJ2-7|-|TRBV7-2
TGTGCCAGCAGCCGCGATCCGGGACAGTCCTACGAGCAGTACTTC
CASSRDPGQSYEQYF
>TRBD1|TRBJ1-6|few|TRBV5-8
TGTGCCAGCAGCTCGGGACAGGGGCTTAATAATTCACCCCTCCACTTT
CASSSGQGLNNSPLHF
>-|TRBJ2-7|-|TRBV5-1
TGCGCCAGCAGCTTGGAGAGGGAGCAGTACTTC
CASSLEREQYF
>-|TRBJ2-7|-|TRBV2
TGTGCCAGCCTGCCGTCAGTTCCCTACGAGCAGTACTTC
CASLPSVPYEQYF
>TRBD1|TRBJ1-1|once|TRBV6-4
TGTGCCAGCAGCCCGGGACAGGGGATGGGAGGGACTGAAGCTTTCTTT
CASSPGQGMGGTEAFF
>-|TRBJ1-6|-|TRBV6-5
TGTGCCAGCCGGGGGTCACCCCTCCACTTT
CASRGSPLHF
>TRBD1|TRBJ2-2|once|TRBV5-4
TGTGCCAGCAGCTTGGGGGCAGGGGGCGGGGAGCTGTTTTTT
CASSLGAGGGELFF
>TRBD1|TRBJ2-7|-|TRBV24-1
TGTGCCACCAGTGATTCTGTACCGGGACAGGGATTGGCGCAGTACTTC
CATSDSVPGQGLAQYF